Following are 17 T cell receptor beta chains from one sample sequenced in a study of blood T cell repertoires in COVID-19. Measured with immunoSEQ multiplex PCR; TCRdb has only the in-frame clones, and not every one. The sample shows 140,000 to 150,000 clones, 70% to 90% of them seen only once. The specimen was peripheral blood. The receptor source for this set is a man between 60 and 75 years old with active or convalescent COVID-19.

The chain employs TRBV19 and TRBJ2-3, with D possibly TRBD1 on 5 matching bases. Germline lookup yields CDR1 LNHDA and CDR2 SQIVND (reference sequence). The CDR3 has 16 amino acids. V lost 2 bases and J lost 1, with 13 bases in between. CDR3 nucleotides: TGTGCCAGTAGTATAAGGGGTGAGATCCGCACAGATACGCAGTATTTT. Residues: CASSIRGEIRTDTQYF.

The chain is built from TRBV7-2 and TRBJ1-2, with 8 bases that match TRBD1. From germline, CDR1 is SGHTA and CDR2 FQGNSA. CDR3 length equals 14 residues. The V segment lost 5 bases and the J segment 12 bases; nucleotides outside the gene matches: 14. CDR3 coding DNA: TGTGCCAGCAGCCGGACAGGGACGGAGTTGCTTGACACCTTC. Protein product: CASSRTGTELLDTF.

This rearrangement joins TRBV29-1 to TRBJ2-3; TRBD2 agrees at 10 bases. The CDR3 length is 15 residues. Trimming took 8 bases from V and 3 from J; bases not matched to a gene: 11. Germline V gene data show CDR1 as SQVTM and CDR2 as ANQGSEA. DNA for the CDR3: TGCAGCAGTAGGACTAGCGGAGAGGGAACAGATACGCAGTATTTT. Translated, it gives CSSRTSGEGTDTQYF.

The CDR3 spells CASSQVRVEAGELFF. The CDR3 bases are TGTGCCAGCAGCCAAGTCCGGGTGGAGGCCGGGGAGCTGTTTTTT. The rearrangement uses TRBV3-1 (or the pseudogene TRBV3-2) and TRBJ2-2; a possible D gene is TRBD2 (5 bases). The CDR3 loop spans 15 amino acids. V was pared by 1 base and J by 6 bases, with 12 bases between. Germline lookup yields CDR1 LGHDT and CDR2 YNNKEL (reference sequence).

The chain couples TRBV7-8 to TRBJ2-1; 8 nucleotides match TRBD2. Trimming removed 6 bases from V and 7 bases from J; junction bases left unmatched: 11. CDR3 length: 15 residues. Germline lookup yields CDR1 SGHVS and CDR2 FQNEAQ. DNA for the CDR3: TGTGCCAGCAGTCGTAGCGGGGCCCTTAGGAATGAGCAGTTCTTC. Protein product: CASSRSGALRNEQFF.

V is TRBV5-6 and J is TRBJ2-1; TRBD2 agrees at 13 bases. The germline gives CDR1 SGHDT, CDR2 YYEEEE. The ends lost 4 bases at V and 10 bases at J; junction bases unmatched: 14. The length of the CDR3 is 17 residues. The CDR3 DNA follows: TGTGCCAGCAGCCCTCCCCCCGGACTAGCGGGAGTCGTCGAGCAGTTCTTC. Its translation: CASSPPPGLAGVVEQFF.

The rearrangement uses TRBV7-2 and TRBJ2-1, with 7 bases that match TRBD1. This CDR3 is 16 amino acids long. The germline V gene encodes CDR1 SGHTA and CDR2 FQGNSA. V trimming: 1 base; J trimming: 9 bases; junction bases outside the gene matches: 12. The DNA for the CDR3 is TGTGCCAGCAGCTTAGGGGACAGCCTCTCTTCGGCTGAGCAGTTCTTC. Encoded protein: CASSLGDSLSSAEQFF.

This clone has a single count. The chain combines TRBV10-2 with TRBJ2-7; D is ambiguous. Trimming took 6 bases from V and 2 from J, leaving 14 bases between them. The CDR3 is 14 amino acids. Looked up from germline, CDR1 is WSHSY and CDR2 is SAAADI. The CDR3 coding sequence is TGCGCCAGCAGAGCCGCCAGGCCTACCTACGAGCAGTACTTC. It translates to CASRAARPTYEQYF.

The genes are TRBV6-2 or TRBV6-3 and TRBJ1-5, with D uncertain. V lost 0 bases to trimming and J lost 0 bases, with 9 bases between them. The V gene's germline CDR1 is MNHEY and CDR2 SVGEGT. The CDR3 has 16 amino acids. The CDR3, as DNA: TGTGCCAGCAGTTACTCTGGAGGGTTTAGCAATCAGCCCCAGCATTTT. Encoded protein: CASSYSGGFSNQPQHF.

This chain uses TRBV4-1 with TRBJ1-1, with D possibly matching TRBD1 (6 bases). Germline assignment: CDR1 MGHRA and CDR2 YSYEKL. Trimming stripped 4 bases from V and 1 base from J, with 10 bases between. The CDR3 length is 14 residues. The CDR3 region has the DNA TGCGCCAGCAGCCGAATGGGACAGAACACTGAAGCTTTCTTT. It translates to CASSRMGQNTEAFF.

The rearrangement links TRBV28 to TRBJ2-7; weak D call: TRBD1 (6 bases). The V end lost 10 bases, the J end lost 0 bases, and 13 bases lay between the germline ends. Germline values: CDR1 MDHEN, CDR2 SYDVKM. The CDR3 extends over 13 amino acids. In DNA, the CDR3 is TGTGCCATACAGGGCCTAAGCTCCTACGAGCAGTACTTC. Its translation is CAIQGLSSYEQYF.

The chain links TRBV7-3 to TRBJ1-1, with 7 bases identical to TRBD1. The germline V gene has CDR1 SGHTA and CDR2 FQGTGA. V gave up 4 bases and J gave up 8 bases; unmatched junction bases: 7. The CDR3 has 13 residues. The DNA of the CDR3 is TGTGCCAGCAGCTCCCGGACAGGCCAAGAAGCTTTCTTT. It is translated as CASSSRTGQEAFF.

V gene TRBV7-9 combines with J gene TRBJ2-7; possible D gene TRBD1, 6 bases. The CDR3 has 13 residues. V shed 9 bases and J shed 0 bases, with 12 bases lying between them. Germline CDR1 SEHNR, CDR2 FQNEAQ (reference sequence). The CDR3 sequence: CASRQDSSYEQYF. In DNA, the CDR3 is TGTGCCAGTCGACAGGACAGCTCCTACGAGCAGTACTTC. Looking up the rest from reference TRBV7-9 and TRBJ2-7 gives the full variable domain: DTGVSQNPRHKITKRGQNVTFRCDPISEHNRLYWYRQTLGQGPEFLTYFQNEAQLEKSRLLSDRFSAERPKGSFSTLEIQRTEQGDSAMYLCASRQDSSYEQYFGPGTRLTVT.

CDR3 DNA sequence: TGTGCCAGCAGCTTGTCCCGGGACAGGGGTGAGCAGTTCTTC. Residues: CASSLSRDRGEQFF. J is TRBJ2-1 and V is TRBV7-3; TRBD1 matches 10 bases. Germline CDR1 reads SGHTA; CDR2 reads FQGTGA. With 3 bases clipped from V and 9 bases from J, the junction kept 5 bases outside the gene matches. This CDR3 is 14 amino acids long.

In its sample, this clone was seen a few times. The junction departs from the called germline gene at one end, perhaps through a read error. The chain links TRBV18 to TRBJ1-1, with 7 bases fitting TRBD1. The CDR3 contains 18 residues. Germline V CDR1 and CDR2: KGHSH, LQKENI. The CDR3 spells CASSPRQGDLIGNSEAFF. CDR3 nucleotide sequence: TGTGCCAGCTCACCGCGACAGGGAGATTTGATTGGGAACTCTGAAGCTTTCTTT.

This clone was recorded once. The chain carries TRBV7-8 and TRBJ2-7, with D possibly being TRBD1 (6 bases). CDR3 length: 15 residues. Trimming took 5 bases from V and 2 from J, leaving 16 bases between them. Looked up from germline, CDR1 is SGHVS and CDR2 is FQNEAQ. The CDR3 sequence is CASSKQGYPAYEQYF. Written as DNA, the CDR3 is TGTGCCAGCAGCAAACAGGGTTATCCCGCCTACGAGCAGTACTTC.

The table lists this clone with a count of one. This chain joins TRBV6-4 and TRBJ2-1; 8 nucleotides line up with TRBD2. Trimming took 5 bases from V and 12 from J; bases not matched to a gene: 21. The CDR3 spans 17 residues. Germline CDR1 is MRHNA and CDR2 is SNTAGT. CDR3 DNA: TGTGCCAGCAGTCCTTTTGCGGGACTAGGCGAATCTTTAGTGCAGTTCTTC. It yields the protein CASSPFAGLGESLVQFF.